This T cell receptor beta chain stems from a study of OX40 agonist ivuxolimab in advanced cancers. Study-wide context: Ivuxolimab was a fully human IgG2 agonistic monoclonal antibody targeting the costimulatory receptor OX40 (CD134). Intravenous ivuxolimab was administered to patients every 2 weeks at six dose levels: 0.01, 0.1, 0.3, 1.5, 3 and 10 mg/kg. Among the 50 to 55 dose-escalation patients, approximately 20 had hepatocellular carcinoma, approximately 15 melanoma, 9 renal cell carcinoma and 9 head and neck cancer. In the dose-escalation cohort, roughly four fifths of patients were male, and the mean age was approximately 64 years, with a range of about 20 to 79. Patients were allowed to have had prior anti-PD-1, anti-PD-L1 or anti-CTLA-4 therapy, and around two fifths of the dose-escalation patients had been treated with checkpoint inhibitors. Partial responses occurred in three dose-escalation patients: two with cutaneous melanoma and one with hepatocellular carcinoma. Peripheral TCRbeta sequencing was intended to test whether TCR sequence diversity was altered and clonal T-cell expansion was caused by ivuxolimab. The paper describes the monotherapy dose-escalation part (N of about 52 patients) of the phase I trial of ivuxolimab.

To sequence the TCRbeta CDR3 region, genomic DNA was isolated from the sorted cells. The immunoSEQ Assay was used to sequence the TCRbeta CDR3 regions. TCRdb re-hosts the immuneACCESS table, in-frame sequences only. Its copies lack some clones; in the studies checked, an unresolved V gene accounts for under half of them, and the cause for the rest is not known. Within this sample are 65,000 to 75,000 clones, with 70% to 90% of them counted one time only. The top ten hold roughly 2% of the sample. Results the study describes overall, beyond this receptor: At doses of 0.1 to 3.0 mg/kg, clonal expansion of both CD4+ and CD8+ T cells in blood was seen between baseline and week 6. Low levels of normalized T-cell clonal expansion were also seen in some patients who did not respond. After ivuxolimab, expanded clones were on average more numerous among CD8+ T cells than among CD4+ T cells. The antigen specificity of the clonally expanded peripheral T cells was not determined. In partial responders in the 0.1-3.0 mg/kg groups, normalized peripheral clonal expansion was found to be among the lowest, especially among CD8+ T cells.

Patients with a history of autoimmune disease or receiving systemic immunosuppression were excluded from the trial. Peripheral blood for TCR sequencing was drawn from every dose cohort at baseline, at cycle 4 day 1 and at cycle 7 day 1. The samples were taken from a phase I, first-in-human, multicenter, open-label dose-escalation trial of ivuxolimab. Adults with locally advanced or metastatic melanoma, renal cell, hepatocellular, or head and neck squamous cell carcinoma were enrolled in the trial. Before TCR sequencing, CD4+ and CD8+ T cells were separately sorted from peripheral blood. With regard to this clone: This clone's antigen is unknown. The input lacks base qualities; no much larger clone sits a single base away.

From its cysteine to its phenylalanine, the CDR3 spans 15 amino acids. CDR3 DNA only is kept here, 45 bases in frame from base 1. Germline trimming amounts to 4 bases on V and 5 bases on J, with 11 as the count of junction bases outside the gene matches. The germline V gene (reference sequence) sets CDR1 to SGHNT and CDR2 to YYREEE. The source is an adult with an advanced solid tumor such as melanoma, head and neck, liver or kidney cancer. The rearrangement combines TRBV5-4 with TRBJ2-7; 8 middle bases align to TRBD1. The sequencing here drew on CD4+ or CD8+ T cells sorted from blood, taken in a trial of the OX40 agonist ivuxolimab. CDR3 reads: CASSPSLDRVNEQYF. The sequence in DNA is TGTGCCAGCAGCCCTTCCTTGGACAGGGTAAACGAGCAGTACTTC.